This is a list of T cell receptor beta chains from one sample in a study of Ad26.COV2.S vaccination and SARS-CoV-2 variants. The assay was immunoSEQ multiplex PCR, and TCRdb's table has in-frame clones only and misses some. The table includes hundreds of thousands of clones, roughly 87% detected once. Sequenced here: peripheral blood, sampled in a trial of Ad26.COV2.S vaccine versus placebo. The receptors here all came from a person aged 18 to 65 who received the Ad26.COV2.S COVID-19 vaccine or a placebo. Each CDR3 is given with its conserved first and last residue. A D gene is named only where the DNA matches it firmly. Some rows have no size entry. The others give once, few or many, or a class for an expanded clone.

j_gene,d_gene,len,v_gene,abundance,CDR3nt,CDR3aa
TRBJ1-1,NA,14,TRBV4-1,NA,TGCGCCAGCAGCCAAGTACCAGGGACCACTGAAGCTTTCTTT,CASSQVPGTTEAFF
TRBJ1-2,TRBD1,15,TRBV3-1/TRBV3-2,NA,TGTGCCAGCAGCGAAGCAGGGGGACCTAACTATGGCTACACCTTC,CASSEAGGPNYGYTF
TRBJ1-6,NA,18,TRBV3-1/TRBV3-2,NA,TGTGCCAGCAGCCAAGATGTTCCGGGGAGCTCCTATAATTCACCCCTCCACTTT,CASSQDVPGSSYNSPLHF
TRBJ1-2,NA,13,TRBV5-6,NA,TGTGCCAGCCGCCGTGGGACGACCTATGGCTACACCTTC,CASRRGTTYGYTF
TRBJ2-2,TRBD2,17,TRBV12-5,NA,TGTGCTAGTGGTTTCTTCATCGGACTAGCGAACACCGGGGAGCTGTTTTTT,CASGFFIGLANTGELFF
TRBJ2-3,NA,13,TRBV12-3/TRBV12-4,NA,TGTGCCTCAACGTACGTTTTAGGGGATACGCAGTATTTT,CASTYVLGDTQYF
TRBJ1-2,NA,11,TRBV4-2,few,TGTGCCAGCAGCCAAGGCTATGGCTACACCTTC,CASSQGYGYTF
TRBJ2-3,NA,14,TRBV5-8,NA,TGTGCCAGCAGCTTGCGGCCCAGCACAGATACGCAGTATTTT,CASSLRPSTDTQYF
TRBJ1-5,NA,15,TRBV19,NA,TGTGCCAGTAGCTTCCTCCCTAGACCGGGAGGGCCCCAGCATTTT,CASSFLPRPGGPQHF
TRBJ2-3,TRBD1,14,TRBV11-2,once,TGTGCAACCCGGTGGCAGGGGGTGGGAGATACGCAGTATTTT,CATRWQGVGDTQYF
TRBJ2-1,TRBD2,16,TRBV5-4,NA,TGTGCCAGCAGCTCGGGACTAGCGGGATCCTACAATGAGCAGTTCTTC,CASSSGLAGSYNEQFF
TRBJ1-2,TRBD1,16,TRBV9,NA,TGTGCCAGCAGCGTGAGCCAGGGACAGGGAGACTATGGCTACACCTTC,CASSVSQGQGDYGYTF
TRBJ1-1,NA,14,TRBV5-8,NA,TGTGCCAGCAGCCTACCCTGGCAGGGCACTGAAGCTTTCTTT,CASSLPWQGTEAFF
TRBJ1-2,NA,16,TRBV4-2,NA,TGTGCCAGCAGCCAACGGACCGCTCGAGAAGCCTATGGCTACACCTTC,CASSQRTAREAYGYTF
TRBJ2-3,TRBD1,15,TRBV5-1,NA,TGCGCCAGCAGAGTACAGGGGGCTGGCACAGATACGCAGTATTTT,CASRVQGAGTDTQYF
TRBJ1-4,TRBD1,15,TRBV28,NA,TGTGCCAGCAGTCTCGGACAGGGGGCGCGAGAAAAACTGTTTTTT,CASSLGQGAREKLFF
TRBJ2-5,NA,15,TRBV4-1,NA,TGCGCCAGCAGCCAAGATCAGGAGACCGAAGAGACCCAGTACTTC,CASSQDQETEETQYF
TRBJ1-3,TRBD1,16,TRBV7-2,few,TGTGCCAGCAGCTTAGGCAGGGGGTGGGTGGGAGACACCATATATTTT,CASSLGRGWVGDTIYF
TRBJ2-2,TRBD1,15,TRBV2,NA,TGTGCCAGCAGTGAGAGGACACAGGGGACCGGGGAGCTGTTTTTT,CASSERTQGTGELFF
TRBJ2-3,TRBD1,16,TRBV7-6,NA,TGTGCCAGCAGCTTAGAAACAGGGGGCGCATATAATACGCAGTATTTT,CASSLETGGAYNTQYF
TRBJ1-1,NA,16,TRBV6-1,few,TGTGCCAGCAGTGAAGCGCTTCGTTGGGAGGGCACTGAAGCTTTCTTT,CASSEALRWEGTEAFF
TRBJ2-5,NA,13,TRBV5-8,NA,TGTGCCAGCAGCCGCGACATGGCCGAGACCCAGTACTTC,CASSRDMAETQYF
TRBJ1-2,TRBD1,19,TRBV4-3,NA,TGCGCCAGCAGCCAGCTCTTACACAGGGGGCCAGAACTATCTTGGGGCTACACCTTC,CASSQLLHRGPELSWGYTF
TRBJ2-1,TRBD2,18,TRBV7-8,NA,TGTGCCAGCAGCTTTTACGGACTAGCGGGAGATTGGGTTAATGAGCAGTTCTTC,CASSFYGLAGDWVNEQFF
TRBJ2-3,NA,13,TRBV10-2,NA,TGCGCCAGCAATCCAACTAGCACAGATACGCAGTATTTT,CASNPTSTDTQYF
TRBJ2-1,NA,12,TRBV30,once,TGTGCCTGGGAGACCCCGGTTAATGAGCAGTTCTTC,CAWETPVNEQFF
TRBJ1-1,NA,16,TRBV30,NA,TGTGCCTGGAGTGCCTTACTGACAGGCCCTGACACTGAAGCTTTCTTT,CAWSALLTGPDTEAFF
TRBJ2-3,TRBD2,15,TRBV7-9,NA,TGTGCCAGCAGCCCCCCCGGGGGGGCCTCGGATACGCAGTATTTT,CASSPPGGASDTQYF
TRBJ1-1,TRBD1,11,TRBV20-1,NA,TGCAGTGCGGCCAGGGGGTCGGCAGCTTTCTTT,CSAARGSAAFF
TRBJ1-1,TRBD1,13,TRBV18,NA,TGTGCCAGCTCACCGACAGGGGATACTGAAGCTTTCTTT,CASSPTGDTEAFF
TRBJ2-2,TRBD2,14,TRBV6-5,NA,TGTGCCAGCAGTCCCGGGACTAGGATGTGGGAGCTGTTTTTT,CASSPGTRMWELFF
TRBJ1-1,NA,14,TRBV3-1/TRBV3-2,NA,TGTGCCAGCAGCCAAGATTGGGGTAGAGGACGGGACCACTTT,CASSQDWGRGRDHF